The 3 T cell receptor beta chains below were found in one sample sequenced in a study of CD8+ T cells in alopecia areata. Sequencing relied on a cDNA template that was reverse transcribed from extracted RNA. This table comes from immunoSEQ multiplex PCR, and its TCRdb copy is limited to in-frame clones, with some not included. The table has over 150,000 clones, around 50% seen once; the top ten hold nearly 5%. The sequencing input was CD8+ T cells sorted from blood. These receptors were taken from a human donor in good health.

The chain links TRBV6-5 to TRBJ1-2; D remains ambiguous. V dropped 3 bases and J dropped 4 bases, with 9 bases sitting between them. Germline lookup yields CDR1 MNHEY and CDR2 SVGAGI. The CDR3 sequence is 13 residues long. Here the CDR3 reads CASSYRSSYGYTF. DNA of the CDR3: TGTGCCAGCAGTTATCGCAGTAGCTATGGCTACACCTTC.

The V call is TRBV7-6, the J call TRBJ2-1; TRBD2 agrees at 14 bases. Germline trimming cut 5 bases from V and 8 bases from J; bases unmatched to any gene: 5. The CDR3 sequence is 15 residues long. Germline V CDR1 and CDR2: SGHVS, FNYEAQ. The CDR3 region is CASSPGLAGGHEQFF. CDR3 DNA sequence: TGTGCCAGCAGCCCAGGACTAGCGGGGGGCCATGAGCAGTTCTTC.

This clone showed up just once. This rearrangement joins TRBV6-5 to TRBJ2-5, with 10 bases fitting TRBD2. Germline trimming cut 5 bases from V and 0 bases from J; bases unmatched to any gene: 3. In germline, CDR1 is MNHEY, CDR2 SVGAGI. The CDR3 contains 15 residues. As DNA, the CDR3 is TGTGCCAGCAGTCTGACTAGCGGGTACCAAGAGACCCAGTACTTC. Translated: CASSLTSGYQETQYF.